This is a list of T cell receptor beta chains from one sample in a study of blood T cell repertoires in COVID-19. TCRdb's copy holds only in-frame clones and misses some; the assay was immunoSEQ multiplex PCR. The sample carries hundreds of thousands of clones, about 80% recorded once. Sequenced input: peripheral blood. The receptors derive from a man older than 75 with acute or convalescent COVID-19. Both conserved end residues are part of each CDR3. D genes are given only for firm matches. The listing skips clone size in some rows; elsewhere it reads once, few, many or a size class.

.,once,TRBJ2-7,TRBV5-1,CASSKDRSHYEQYF,TGCGCCAGCAGCAAAGACAGGTCCCACTACGAGCAGTACTTC
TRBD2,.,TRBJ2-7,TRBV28,CASSLGRVPYEQYF,TGTGCCAGCAGTTTAGGGAGGGTGCCCTACGAGCAGTACTTC
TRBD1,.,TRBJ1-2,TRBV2,CASSGDSRGYTF,TGTGCCAGCAGTGGGGACAGCCGGGGCTACACCTTC
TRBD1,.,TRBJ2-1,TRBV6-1,CASSAATGQGPGEQFF,TGTGCCAGCAGTGCCGCGACGGGACAGGGACCAGGGGAGCAGTTCTTC
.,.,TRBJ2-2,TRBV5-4,CASSPRPSGVTGELFF,TGTGCCAGCAGTCCCCGGCCTTCAGGGGTCACCGGGGAGCTGTTTTTT
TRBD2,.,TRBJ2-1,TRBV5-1,CASSLQGTSGEQFF,TGCGCCAGCAGCTTGCAAGGGACTAGCGGGGAGCAGTTCTTC
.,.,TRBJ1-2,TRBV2,CASSEERQYGYTF,TGTGCCAGCAGTGAAGAGAGGCAGTATGGCTACACCTTC
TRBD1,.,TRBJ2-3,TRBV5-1,CASRTGTVTDTQYF,TGCGCCAGCCGGACAGGGACCGTAACAGATACGCAGTATTTT
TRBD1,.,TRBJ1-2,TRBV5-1,CASSPGQGASNGGGYTF,TGCGCCAGCAGCCCGGGACAGGGGGCGTCTAATGGTGGTGGCTACACCTTC
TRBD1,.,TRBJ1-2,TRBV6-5,CASSSPGQGGYGYTF,TGTGCCAGCAGTTCGCCGGGACAGGGGGGCTATGGCTACACCTTC
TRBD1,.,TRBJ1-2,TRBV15,CATSLRDRPRGGYTF,TGTGCCACCAGCCTACGGGACAGGCCCCGGGGGGGCTACACCTTC
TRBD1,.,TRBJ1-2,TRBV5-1,CASSLTQGGGYTF,TGCGCCAGCAGCTTGACACAGGGGGGTGGCTACACCTTC
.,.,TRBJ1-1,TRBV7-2,CASSLVKGPTEAFF,TGTGCCAGCAGCTTAGTCAAGGGGCCCACTGAAGCTTTCTTT
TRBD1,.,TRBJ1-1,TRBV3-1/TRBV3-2,CASSQVGFGGGGHTEAFF,TGTGCCAGCAGCCAAGTTGGATTCGGAGGAGGGGGCCACACTGAAGCTTTCTTT
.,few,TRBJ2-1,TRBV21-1,CASSKSSGQGDNEQFF,TGTGCCAGCAGCAAATCGTCGGGACAGGGGGACAATGAGCAGTTCTTC
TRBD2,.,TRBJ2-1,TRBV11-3,CASSLGRGAYNEQFF,TGTGCCAGCAGCTTAGGACGGGGGGCCTACAATGAGCAGTTCTTC
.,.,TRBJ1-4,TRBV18,CASSPWEDATNEKLFF,TGTGCCAGCTCACCATGGGAGGACGCAACTAATGAAAAACTGTTTTTT
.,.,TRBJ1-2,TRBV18,CASSLSTTFDGYTF,TGTGCCAGCTCACTATCCACGACATTCGATGGCTACACCTTC
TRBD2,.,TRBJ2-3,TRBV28,CASNGLAGLAGRDTQYF,TGTGCCAGCAATGGTCTGGCGGGACTAGCGGGGAGAGATACGCAGTATTTT
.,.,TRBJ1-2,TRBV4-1,CASSEHSNYGYTF,TGCGCCAGCAGCGAACACAGCAACTATGGCTACACCTTC
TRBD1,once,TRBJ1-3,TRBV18,CASSRETGDSGNTIYF,TGTGCCAGCTCACGAGAGACAGGGGACTCTGGAAACACCATATATTTT
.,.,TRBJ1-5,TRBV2,CASTRDHNQPQHF,TGTGCCAGCACCAGGGATCACAATCAGCCCCAGCATTTT
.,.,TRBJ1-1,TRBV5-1,CASRAAGRMNTEAFF,TGCGCCAGCAGAGCCGCAGGGAGGATGAACACTGAAGCTTTCTTT
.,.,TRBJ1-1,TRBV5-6,CASSLVPTGAEAFF,TGTGCCAGCAGCTTGGTCCCGACGGGGGCTGAAGCTTTCTTT
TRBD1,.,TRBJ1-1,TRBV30,CAWSAQTGEAFF,TGTGCCTGGAGTGCCCAGACAGGGGAAGCTTTCTTT
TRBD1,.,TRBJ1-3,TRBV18,CASSPRTGSPGNTIYF,TGTGCCAGCTCACCTAGGACAGGGAGCCCTGGAAACACCATATATTTT
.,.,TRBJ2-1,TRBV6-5,CASSHQWPGVNEQFF,TGTGCCAGCAGTCACCAATGGCCGGGTGTGAATGAGCAGTTCTTC
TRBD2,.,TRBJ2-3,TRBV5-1,CASSSIVTSGVADTQYF,TGCGCCAGCAGCTCCATCGTGACTAGCGGGGTGGCAGATACGCAGTATTTT
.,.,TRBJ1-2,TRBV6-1,CASRDSNNYGYTF,TGTGCCAGCCGTGACAGTAATAACTATGGCTACACCTTC
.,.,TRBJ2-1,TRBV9,CASSVDQGIYNEQFF,TGTGCCAGCAGCGTAGACCAGGGTATCTACAATGAGCAGTTCTTC
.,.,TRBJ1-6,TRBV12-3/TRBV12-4,CASSLGGKSPLHF,TGTGCCAGCAGTCTTGGTGGCAAGTCACCCCTCCACTTT
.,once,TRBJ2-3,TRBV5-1,CASSASGPSTDTQYF,TGCGCCAGCAGTGCCAGCGGACCTAGCACAGATACGCAGTATTTT
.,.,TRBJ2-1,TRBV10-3,CAIQGNYNEQFF,TGTGCCATTCAGGGCAACTACAATGAGCAGTTCTTC